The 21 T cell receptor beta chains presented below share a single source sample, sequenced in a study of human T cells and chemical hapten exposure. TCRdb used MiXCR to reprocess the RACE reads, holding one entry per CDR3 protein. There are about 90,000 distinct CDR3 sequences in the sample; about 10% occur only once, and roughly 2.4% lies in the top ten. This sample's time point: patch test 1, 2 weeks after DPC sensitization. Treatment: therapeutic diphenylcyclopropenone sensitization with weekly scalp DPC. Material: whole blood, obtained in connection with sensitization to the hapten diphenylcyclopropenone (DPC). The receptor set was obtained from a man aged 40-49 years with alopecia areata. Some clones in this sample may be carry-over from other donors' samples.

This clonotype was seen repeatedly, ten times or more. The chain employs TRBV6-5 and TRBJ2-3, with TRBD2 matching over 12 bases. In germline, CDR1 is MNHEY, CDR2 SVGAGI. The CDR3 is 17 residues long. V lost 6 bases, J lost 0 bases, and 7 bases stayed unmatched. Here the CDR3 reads CASSRGLAGYSTDTQYF. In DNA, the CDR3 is TGTGCCAGCAGCCGGGGACTAGCGGGCTACAGCACAGATACGCAGTATTTT.

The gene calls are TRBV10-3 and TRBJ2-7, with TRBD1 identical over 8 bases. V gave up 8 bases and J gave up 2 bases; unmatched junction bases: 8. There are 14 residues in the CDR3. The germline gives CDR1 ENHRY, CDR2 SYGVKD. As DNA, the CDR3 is TGTGCCATCTGCCCCGGGACAGGTACCTACGAGCAGTACTTC. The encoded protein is CAICPGTGTYEQYF.

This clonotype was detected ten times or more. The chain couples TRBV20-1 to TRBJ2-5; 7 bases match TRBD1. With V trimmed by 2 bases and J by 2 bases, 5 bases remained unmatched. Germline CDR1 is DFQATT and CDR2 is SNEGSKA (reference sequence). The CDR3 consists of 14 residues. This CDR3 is CSARQGVLQETQYF. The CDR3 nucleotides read TGCAGTGCTAGACAGGGGGTGTTACAAGAGACCCAGTACTTC.

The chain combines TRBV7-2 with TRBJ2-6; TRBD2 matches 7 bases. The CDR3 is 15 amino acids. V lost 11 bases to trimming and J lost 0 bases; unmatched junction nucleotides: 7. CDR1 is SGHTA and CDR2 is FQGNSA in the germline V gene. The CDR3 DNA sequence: TGTGCCTGGGGCGGGGGAAACTCTGGGGCCAACGTCCTGACTTTC. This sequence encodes CAWGGGNSGANVLTF. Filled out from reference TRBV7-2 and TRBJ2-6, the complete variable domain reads GAGVSQSPSNKVTEKGKDVELRCDPISGHTALYWYRQSLGQGLEFLIYFQGNSAPDKSGLPSDRFSAERTGGSVSTLTIQRTQQEDSAVYLCAWGGGNSGANVLTFGAGSRLTVL.

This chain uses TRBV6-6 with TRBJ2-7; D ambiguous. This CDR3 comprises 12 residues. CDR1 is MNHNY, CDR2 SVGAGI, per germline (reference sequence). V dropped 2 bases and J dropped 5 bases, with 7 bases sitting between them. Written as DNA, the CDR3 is TGTGCCAGCAGTTACGCGGCAGACGAGCAGTACTTC. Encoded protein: CASSYAADEQYF.

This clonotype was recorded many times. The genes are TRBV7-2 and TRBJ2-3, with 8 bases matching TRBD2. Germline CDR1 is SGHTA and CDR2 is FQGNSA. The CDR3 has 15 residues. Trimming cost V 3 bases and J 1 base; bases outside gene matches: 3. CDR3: CASSFSGVGTDTQYF. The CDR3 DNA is TGTGCCAGCAGCTTTAGCGGGGTGGGCACAGATACGCAGTATTTT.

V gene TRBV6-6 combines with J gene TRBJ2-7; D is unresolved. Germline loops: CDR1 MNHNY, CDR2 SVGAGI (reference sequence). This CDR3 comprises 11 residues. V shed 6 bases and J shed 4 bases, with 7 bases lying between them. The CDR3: CASSPLYEQYF. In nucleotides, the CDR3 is TGTGCCAGCAGCCCTCTGTACGAGCAGTACTTC.

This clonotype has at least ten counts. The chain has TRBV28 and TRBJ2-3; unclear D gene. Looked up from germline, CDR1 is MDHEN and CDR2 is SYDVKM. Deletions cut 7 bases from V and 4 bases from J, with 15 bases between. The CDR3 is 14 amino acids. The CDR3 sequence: CASKIGPGADTQYF. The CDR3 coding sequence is TGTGCCAGCAAAATAGGTCCAGGAGCAGATACGCAGTATTTT.

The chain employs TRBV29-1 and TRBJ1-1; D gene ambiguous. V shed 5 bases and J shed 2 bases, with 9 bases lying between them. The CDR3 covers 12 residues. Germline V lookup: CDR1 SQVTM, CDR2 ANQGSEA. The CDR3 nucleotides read TGCAGCGTTCCCACATCCAACACTGAAGCTTTCTTT. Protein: CSVPTSNTEAFF. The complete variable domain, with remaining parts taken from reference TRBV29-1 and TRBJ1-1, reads SAVISQKPSRDICQRGTSLTIQCQVDSQVTMMFWYRQQPGQSLTLIATANQGSEATYESGFVIDKFPISRPNLTFSTLTVSNMSPEDSSIYLCSVPTSNTEAFFGQGTRLTVV.

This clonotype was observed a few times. The CDR3 coding sequence is TGCAGTGCTAGGGGACAGTGGGACACTGAAGCTTTCTTT. This encodes CSARGQWDTEAFF. The gene calls are TRBV20-1 and TRBJ1-1; 7 nucleotides line up with TRBD1. Germline V gives CDR1 DFQATT, CDR2 SNEGSKA (reference sequence). This CDR3 spans 13 amino acids. With V trimmed by 3 bases and J by 3 bases, 4 bases remained unmatched.

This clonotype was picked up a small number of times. The CDR3, as DNA: TGTGCCAGCAGTGAGTGGACAGGGGGCACAGATACGCAGTATTTT. Amino acids: CASSEWTGGTDTQYF. The chain combines TRBV2 with TRBJ2-3, with 9 bases identical to TRBD1. The CDR3 runs to 15 residues. V shed 3 bases, J shed 1 base, and the junction held 2 bases outside the gene matches. The germline V gene encodes CDR1 SNHLY and CDR2 FYNNEI.

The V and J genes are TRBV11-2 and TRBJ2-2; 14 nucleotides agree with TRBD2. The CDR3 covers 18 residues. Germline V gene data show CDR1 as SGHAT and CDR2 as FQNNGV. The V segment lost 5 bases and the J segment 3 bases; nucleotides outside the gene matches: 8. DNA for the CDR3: TGTGCCAGCAGCCCAACCCGACTAGCGGGAGGGTACACCGGGGAGCTGTTTTTT. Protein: CASSPTRLAGGYTGELFF.

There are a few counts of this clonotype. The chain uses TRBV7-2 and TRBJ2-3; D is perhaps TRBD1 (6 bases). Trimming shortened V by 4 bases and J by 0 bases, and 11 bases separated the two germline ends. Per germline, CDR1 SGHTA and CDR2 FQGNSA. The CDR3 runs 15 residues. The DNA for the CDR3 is TGTGCCAGCAGCTCCCCCAGGGGAAGCACAGATACGCAGTATTTT. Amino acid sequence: CASSSPRGSTDTQYF.

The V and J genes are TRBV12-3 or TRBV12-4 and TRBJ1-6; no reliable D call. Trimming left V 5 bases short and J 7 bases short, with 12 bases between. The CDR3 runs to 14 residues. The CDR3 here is CASSPTAPNSPLHF. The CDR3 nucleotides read TGTGCCAGCAGTCCGACGGCCCCGAATTCACCCCTCCACTTT.

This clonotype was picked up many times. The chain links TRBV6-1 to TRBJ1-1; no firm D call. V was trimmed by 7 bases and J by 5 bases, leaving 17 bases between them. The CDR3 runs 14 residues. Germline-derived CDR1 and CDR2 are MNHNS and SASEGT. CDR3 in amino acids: CASNLVRLGTEAFF. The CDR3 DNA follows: TGTGCCAGCAATCTCGTAAGGCTGGGAACTGAAGCTTTCTTT.

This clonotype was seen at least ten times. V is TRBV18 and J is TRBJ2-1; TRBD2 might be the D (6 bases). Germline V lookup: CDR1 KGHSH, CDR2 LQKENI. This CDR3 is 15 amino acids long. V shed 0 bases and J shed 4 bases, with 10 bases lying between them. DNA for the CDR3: TGTGCCAGCTCACCACCTGCTAGCGAATACAATGAGCAGTTCTTC. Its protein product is CASSPPASEYNEQFF.

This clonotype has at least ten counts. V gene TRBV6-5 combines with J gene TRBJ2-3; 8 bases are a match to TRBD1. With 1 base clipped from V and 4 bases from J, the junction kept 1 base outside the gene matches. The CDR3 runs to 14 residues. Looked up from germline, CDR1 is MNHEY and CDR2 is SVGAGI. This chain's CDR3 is CASSYLGQADTQYF. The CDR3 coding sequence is TGTGCCAGCAGTTACTTGGGACAGGCAGATACGCAGTATTTT.

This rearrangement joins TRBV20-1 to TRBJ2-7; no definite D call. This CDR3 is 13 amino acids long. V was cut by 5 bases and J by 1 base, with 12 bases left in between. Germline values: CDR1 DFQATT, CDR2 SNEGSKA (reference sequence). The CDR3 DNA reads TGCAGTGCTGACGTGGTGTCTTCCTACGAGCAGTACTTC. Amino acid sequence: CSADVVSSYEQYF.

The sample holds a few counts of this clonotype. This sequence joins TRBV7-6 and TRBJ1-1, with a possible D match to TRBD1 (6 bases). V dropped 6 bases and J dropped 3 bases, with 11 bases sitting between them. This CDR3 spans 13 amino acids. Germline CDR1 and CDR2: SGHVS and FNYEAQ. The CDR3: CASRQTGHTEAFF. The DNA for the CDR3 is TGTGCCAGCAGACAAACAGGGCACACTGAAGCTTTCTTT.

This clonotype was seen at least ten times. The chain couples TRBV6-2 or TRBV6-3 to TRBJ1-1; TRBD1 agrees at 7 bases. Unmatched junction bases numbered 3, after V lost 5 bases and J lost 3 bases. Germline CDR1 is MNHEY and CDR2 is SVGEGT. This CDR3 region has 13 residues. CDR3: CASSQGGYTEAFF. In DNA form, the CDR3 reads TGTGCCAGCAGTCAGGGGGGGTACACTGAAGCTTTCTTT.

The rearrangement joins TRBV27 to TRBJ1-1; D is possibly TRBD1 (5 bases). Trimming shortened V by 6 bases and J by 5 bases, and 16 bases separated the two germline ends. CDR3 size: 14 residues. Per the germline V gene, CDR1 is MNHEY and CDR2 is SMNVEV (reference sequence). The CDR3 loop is CASSFNGAGTEAFF. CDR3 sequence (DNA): TGTGCCAGCAGCTTCAACGGGGCAGGTACTGAAGCTTTCTTT.